Listed below are T cell receptor beta chains from one sample, sequenced in a study of graft-versus-host responses after intestinal transplantation. Sequencing used immunoSEQ multiplex PCR; TCRdb keeps in-frame clones, though not all of them. The sample consists of 80,000 to 100,000 clones, 90% to 95% of them appearing once. These receptors' antigens are unknown. Sequencing used unstimulated CD4+ T cells sorted from spleen or lymph node cells, obtained before intestinal transplant. All receptors derive from a human donor who received an intestinal transplant. CDR3s include the opening cysteine and the closing phenylalanine or tryptophan. The D gene is left open where the match is weak. The size field is filled for only some rows; it gives once, few, many or a size class.

CDR3: CASSGGLDQPQHF
DNA: TGTGCCAGCAGCGGGGGGTTAGACCAGCCCCAGCATTTT
size: -
J: TRBJ1-5
V: TRBV5-6
D: -

CDR3: CAWEAGGLKGEQFF
DNA: TGTGCCTGGGAAGCGGGAGGGCTAAAGGGTGAGCAGTTCTTC
size: -
J: TRBJ2-1
V: TRBV30
D: TRBD2

CDR3: CASSPEKTPSYEQYF
DNA: TGTGCCAGCAGCCCTGAAAAGACACCCTCCTACGAGCAGTACTTC
size: once
J: TRBJ2-7
V: TRBV7-8
D: -

CDR3: CAWSAKDTQYF
DNA: TGTGCCTGGAGTGCAAAAGATACGCAGTATTTT
size: -
J: TRBJ2-3
V: TRBV30
D: -

CDR3: CASSLGASVEHEQFF
DNA: TGCGCCAGCAGCTTAGGGGCTAGCGTGGAGCATGAGCAGTTCTTC
size: -
J: TRBJ2-1
V: TRBV5-1
D: -

CDR3: CASSPLEVREGNTEAFF
DNA: TGTGCCAGCTCACCGCTCGAGGTGAGGGAGGGGAACACTGAAGCTTTCTTT
size: -
J: TRBJ1-1
V: TRBV18
D: -

CDR3: CASSRKAGGNTEAFF
DNA: TGTGCCAGCAGTCGAAAGGCAGGGGGGAACACTGAAGCTTTCTTT
size: -
J: TRBJ1-1
V: TRBV6-5
D: TRBD1

CDR3: CASRKDRGNYGYTF
DNA: TGTGCCAGCAGAAAGGACAGGGGGAACTATGGCTACACCTTC
size: -
J: TRBJ1-2
V: TRBV6-5
D: TRBD1

CDR3: CAWRGGLAGTDPTYEQYF
DNA: TGTGCCTGGAGGGGAGGACTAGCGGGAACAGATCCCACCTACGAGCAGTACTTC
size: -
J: TRBJ2-7
V: TRBV30
D: TRBD2

CDR3: CASTLAGGGVYEQYF
DNA: TGCGCCAGCACGCTAGCGGGGGGGGGAGTCTACGAGCAGTACTTC
size: -
J: TRBJ2-7
V: TRBV5-1
D: TRBD2

CDR3: CASSSGQGASRYEQYF
DNA: TGCGCCAGCAGCTCAGGACAGGGGGCTAGTCGGTACGAGCAGTACTTC
size: -
J: TRBJ2-7
V: TRBV5-1
D: TRBD1

CDR3: CASSYQDSRPLYGYTF
DNA: TGTGCCAGCAGTTACCAGGACAGCCGTCCCCTGTATGGCTACACCTTC
size: -
J: TRBJ1-2
V: TRBV6-5
D: -

CDR3: CASSSAGEAGELFF
DNA: TGTGCCAGCAGTTCGGCGGGAGAGGCCGGGGAGCTGTTTTTT
size: -
J: TRBJ2-2
V: TRBV6-6
D: TRBD2

CDR3: CACSGQGVYIGNTIYF
DNA: TGTGCCTGTTCGGGACAGGGTGTATATATCGGAAACACCATATATTTT
size: -
J: TRBJ1-3
V: TRBV2
D: TRBD1

CDR3: CASRLIQGNEQFF
DNA: TGTGCCAGCAGGCTCATACAGGGGAATGAGCAGTTCTTC
size: once
J: TRBJ2-1
V: TRBV6-5
D: TRBD1

CDR3: CASSLGRENEQFF
DNA: TGCGCCAGCAGCTTGGGACGGGAGAATGAGCAGTTCTTC
size: -
J: TRBJ2-1
V: TRBV5-1
D: -

CDR3: CASSKTGGGYTF
DNA: TGTGCCAGCAGCAAGACAGGGGGTGGCTACACCTTC
size: -
J: TRBJ1-2
V: TRBV7-2
D: TRBD1

CDR3: CASSVGTSPYNEQFF
DNA: TGTGCCAGCAGCGTAGGGACTAGCCCCTACAATGAGCAGTTCTTC
size: -
J: TRBJ2-1
V: TRBV9
D: TRBD2

CDR3: CASSAYRGLRIPPLHF
DNA: TGTGCCAGCAGCGCGTACAGGGGCCTCCGGATCCCACCCCTCCACTTT
size: once
J: TRBJ1-6
V: TRBV5-5
D: TRBD1

CDR3: CASSPGLAGARGEQYF
DNA: TGTGCCAGCAGCCCGGGACTAGCGGGAGCCCGGGGAGAGCAGTACTTC
size: once
J: TRBJ2-7
V: TRBV7-2
D: TRBD2